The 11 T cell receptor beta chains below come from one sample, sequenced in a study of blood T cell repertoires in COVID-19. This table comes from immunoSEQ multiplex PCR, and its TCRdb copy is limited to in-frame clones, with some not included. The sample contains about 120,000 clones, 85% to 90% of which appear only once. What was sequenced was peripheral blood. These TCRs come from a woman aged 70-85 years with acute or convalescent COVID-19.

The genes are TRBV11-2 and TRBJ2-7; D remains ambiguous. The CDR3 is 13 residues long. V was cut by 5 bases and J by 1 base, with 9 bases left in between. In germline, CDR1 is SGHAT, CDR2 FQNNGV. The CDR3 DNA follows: TGTGCCAGCAGCCTCAAGCGTTCCTACGAGCAGTACTTC. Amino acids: CASSLKRSYEQYF.

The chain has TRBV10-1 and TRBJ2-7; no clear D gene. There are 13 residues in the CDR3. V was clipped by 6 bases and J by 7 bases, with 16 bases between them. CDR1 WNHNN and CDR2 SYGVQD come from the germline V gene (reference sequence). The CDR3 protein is CASSPRHEAEQYF. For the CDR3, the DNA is TGCGCCAGCAGCCCCCGACATGAAGCTGAGCAGTACTTC.

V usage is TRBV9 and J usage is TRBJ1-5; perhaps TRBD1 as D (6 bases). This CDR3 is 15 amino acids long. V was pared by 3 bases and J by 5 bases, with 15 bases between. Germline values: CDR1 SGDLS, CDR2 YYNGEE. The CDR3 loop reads CASSASGGLHQPQHF. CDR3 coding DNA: TGTGCCAGCAGCGCCTCGGGGGGCTTGCATCAGCCCCAGCATTTT.

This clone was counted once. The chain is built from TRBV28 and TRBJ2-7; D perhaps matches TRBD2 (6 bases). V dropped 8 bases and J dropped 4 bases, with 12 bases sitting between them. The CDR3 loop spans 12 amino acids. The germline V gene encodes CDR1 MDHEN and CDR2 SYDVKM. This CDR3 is CASQVRGYEQYF. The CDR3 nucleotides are TGTGCCAGCCAAGTCCGGGGGTACGAGCAGTACTTC.

The CDR3 loop is CAISGFVGLAGSEQFF. The CDR3 DNA reads as TGTGCCATCAGTGGGTTCGTCGGTCTAGCGGGGAGTGAGCAGTTCTTC. V usage is TRBV10-3 and J usage is TRBJ2-1; 9 positions match TRBD2. Per germline, CDR1 ENHRY and CDR2 SYGVKD. The V segment lost 4 bases and the J segment 9 bases; nucleotides outside the gene matches: 13. This CDR3 spans 16 amino acids.

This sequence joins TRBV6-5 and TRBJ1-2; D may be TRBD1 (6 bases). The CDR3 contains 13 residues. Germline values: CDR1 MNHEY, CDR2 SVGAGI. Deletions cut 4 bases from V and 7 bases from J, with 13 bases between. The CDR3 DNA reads TGTGCCAGCAGTTCCTGGGGGCAGTCTGGCTACACCTTC. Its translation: CASSSWGQSGYTF.

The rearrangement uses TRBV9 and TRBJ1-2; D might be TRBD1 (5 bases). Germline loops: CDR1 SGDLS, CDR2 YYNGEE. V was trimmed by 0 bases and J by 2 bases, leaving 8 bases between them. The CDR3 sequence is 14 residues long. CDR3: CASSVGAGNYGYTF. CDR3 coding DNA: TGTGCCAGCAGCGTAGGGGCAGGGAACTATGGCTACACCTTC. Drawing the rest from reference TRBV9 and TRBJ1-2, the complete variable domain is DSGVTQTPKHLITATGQRVTLRCSPRSGDLSVYWYQQSLDQGLQFLIQYYNGEERAKGNILERFSAQQFPDLHSELNLSSLELGDSALYFCASSVGAGNYGYTFGSGTRLTVV.

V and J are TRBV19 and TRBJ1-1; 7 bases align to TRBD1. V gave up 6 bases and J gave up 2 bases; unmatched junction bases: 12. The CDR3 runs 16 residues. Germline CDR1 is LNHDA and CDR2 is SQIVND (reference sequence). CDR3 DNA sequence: TGTGCCAGTAGATACACGCCGGGACAGTCTAACACTGAAGCTTTCTTT. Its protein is CASRYTPGQSNTEAFF.

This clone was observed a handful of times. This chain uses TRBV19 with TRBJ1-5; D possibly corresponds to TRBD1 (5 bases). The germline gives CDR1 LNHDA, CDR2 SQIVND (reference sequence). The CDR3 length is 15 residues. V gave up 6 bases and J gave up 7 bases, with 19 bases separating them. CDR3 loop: CASRPPSGGNQPQHF. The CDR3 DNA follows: TGTGCCAGTAGGCCCCCCAGTGGGGGGAACCAGCCCCAGCATTTT.

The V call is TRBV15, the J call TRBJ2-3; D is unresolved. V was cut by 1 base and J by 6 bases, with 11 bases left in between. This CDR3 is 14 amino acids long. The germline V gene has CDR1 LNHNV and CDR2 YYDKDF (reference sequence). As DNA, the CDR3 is TGTGCCACCAGCAGAGGTGGGCCAGCCGATACGCAGTATTTT. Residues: CATSRGGPADTQYF.

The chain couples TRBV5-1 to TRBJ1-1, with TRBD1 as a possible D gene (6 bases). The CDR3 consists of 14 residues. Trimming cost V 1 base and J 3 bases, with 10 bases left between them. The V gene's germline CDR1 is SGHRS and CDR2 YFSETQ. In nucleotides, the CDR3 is TGCGCCAGCAGCTTGACAGGGTTGGACACTGAAGCTTTCTTT. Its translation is CASSLTGLDTEAFF.